The rows below give T cell receptor beta chains drawn from one sample of a study of T-cell reconstitution after alpha-beta-depleted transplantation in children. Using its own MiXCR run on the PCR reads, TCRdb lists one record per CDR3 protein. The sample has some 200,000 distinct CDR3 sequences; about 14% are singletons. The sample was PBMCs from the stem cell graft donor, taken from the stem cell graft. The receptors originated from a human donor who donated a stem cell graft to a child with acute lymphoblastic leukemia. Both conserved end residues are part of each CDR3. A D gene is named only where the DNA matches it firmly. Some rows mark clone size as missing; the rest say once, few, many or name a class of expanded clone.

CDR3 | DNA | size | J | V | D | length
CASSYSAPEGEQYF | TGTGCCAGCAGTTACTCGGCTCCAGAGGGCGAGCAGTACTTC | many | TRBJ2-7 | TRBV6-5 | NA | 14
CASSLEADSGELFF | TGCGCCAGCAGCTTGGAGGCAGACTCCGGGGAGCTGTTTTTT | NA | TRBJ2-2 | TRBV5-1 | NA | 14
CASSQLSSGTTDTQYF | TGCGCCAGCAGCCAACTTTCAAGCGGGACAACAGATACGCAGTATTTT | many | TRBJ2-3 | TRBV5-1 | NA | 16
CSARRGLATYNEQFF | TGCAGTGCTAGAAGGGGACTAGCTACCTACAATGAGCAGTTCTTC | NA | TRBJ2-1 | TRBV20-1 | TRBD2 | 15
CSAVAGAAYEQYF | TGCAGTGCCGTAGCGGGAGCCGCCTACGAGCAGTACTTC | many | TRBJ2-7 | TRBV20-1 | TRBD2 | 13
CASSSLGASGIDF | TGTGCCAGCAGCTCCCTGGGGGCTAGCGGGATAGACTTC | many | TRBJ2-5 | TRBV11-2 | TRBD2 | 13
CSVRDRESYNEQFF | TGCAGCGTTAGGGACAGGGAATCCTACAATGAGCAGTTCTTC | NA | TRBJ2-1 | TRBV29-1 | TRBD1 | 14
CASSSRDPPYNEQFF | TGTGCCAGCAGCTCCCGGGACCCCCCTTACAATGAGCAGTTCTTC | NA | TRBJ2-1 | TRBV7-9 | NA | 15
CASSQVASGQYNEQFF | TGTGCCAGCAGCCAAGTAGCCAGCGGACAGTACAATGAGCAGTTCTTC | NA | TRBJ2-1 | TRBV7-6 | NA | 16
CASSLPGLGSPLHF | TGCGCCAGCAGCTTGCCAGGGTTAGGATCACCCCTCCACTTT | few | TRBJ1-6 | TRBV5-1 | NA | 14
CASSPTGGGTEAFF | TGCGCCAGCAGCCCAACCGGAGGGGGCACTGAAGCTTTCTTT | many | TRBJ1-1 | TRBV5-1 | NA | 14